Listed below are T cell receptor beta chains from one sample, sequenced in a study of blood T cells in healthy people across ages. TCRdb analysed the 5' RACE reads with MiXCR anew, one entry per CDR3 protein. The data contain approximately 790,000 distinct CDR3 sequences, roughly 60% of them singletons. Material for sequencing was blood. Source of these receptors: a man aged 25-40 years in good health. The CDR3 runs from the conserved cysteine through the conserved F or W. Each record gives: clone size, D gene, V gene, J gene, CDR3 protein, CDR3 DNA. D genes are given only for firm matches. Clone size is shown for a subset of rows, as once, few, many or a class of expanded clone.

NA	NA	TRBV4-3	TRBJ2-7	CASSQQRAYEQYF	TGCGCCAGCAGCCAGCAACGTGCCTACGAGCAGTACTTC
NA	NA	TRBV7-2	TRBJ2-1	CASSLDAGYNEQFF	TGTGCCAGCAGCTTAGATGCGGGGTACAATGAGCAGTTCTTC
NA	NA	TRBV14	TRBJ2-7	CASSQVHGREQYF	TGTGCCAGCAGCCAAGTTCATGGGCGGGAGCAGTACTTC
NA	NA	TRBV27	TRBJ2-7	CASRNAVGPYEQYF	TGTGCCAGCAGGAACGCGGTTGGTCCCTACGAGCAGTACTTC
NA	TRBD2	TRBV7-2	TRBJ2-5	CASSPAPSGGETQYF	TGTGCCAGCAGCCCCGCCCCTAGCGGGGGGGAGACCCAGTACTTC
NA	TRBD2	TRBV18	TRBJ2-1	CASSPRTSVGGNEQFF	TGTGCCAGCTCACCACGGACTAGCGTAGGGGGCAATGAGCAGTTCTTC
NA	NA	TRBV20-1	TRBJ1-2	CSAWGSPGKRDYTF	TGCAGTGCTTGGGGTTCACCCGGAAAACGAGACTACACCTTC
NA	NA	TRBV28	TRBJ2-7	CASSFVSRGQYF	TGTGCCAGCAGTTTCGTATCCCGGGGGCAGTACTTC
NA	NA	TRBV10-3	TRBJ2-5	CAISRKLEGTYETQYF	TGTGCCATCAGCCGTAAGCTTGAGGGGACCTACGAGACCCAGTACTTC
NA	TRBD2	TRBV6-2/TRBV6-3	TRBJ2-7	CASSRRGLGSHEQYF	TGTGCCAGCAGCCGACGAGGACTAGGATCCCACGAGCAGTACTTC
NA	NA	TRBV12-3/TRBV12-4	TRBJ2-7	CTSSGTLTTYEQYF	TGTACCAGCAGCGGGACACTAACCACCTACGAGCAGTACTTC
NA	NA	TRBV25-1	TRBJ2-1	CASSEFGLLPYNEQFF	TGTGCCAGCAGTGAGTTCGGCCTCCTGCCTTACAATGAGCAGTTCTTC
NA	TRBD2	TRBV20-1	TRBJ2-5	CSARGDLAGTRETQYF	TGCAGTGCTAGAGGGGACCTAGCGGGGACTCGGGAGACCCAGTACTTC
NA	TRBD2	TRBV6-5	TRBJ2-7	CASSHSTSFEQYF	TGTGCCAGCAGTCACTCGACTAGCTTCGAGCAGTACTTC
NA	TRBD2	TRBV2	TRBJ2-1	CASSLGGISSYNEQFF	TGTGCCAGCAGCCTGGGGGGGATATCCTCCTACAATGAGCAGTTCTTC
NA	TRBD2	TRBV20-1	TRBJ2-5	CSARELAGGYWYF	TGCAGTGCTAGAGAACTAGCGGGGGGCTACTGGTACTTC
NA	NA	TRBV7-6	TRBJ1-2	CASSLSTQGGVGGYTF	TGTGCCAGCAGCTTGAGTACACAGGGCGGGGTCGGAGGCTACACCTTC
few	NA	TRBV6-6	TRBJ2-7	CASSYPDTSYEQYF	TGTGCCAGCAGTTACCCGGATACCTCCTACGAGCAGTACTTC
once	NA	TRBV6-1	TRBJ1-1	CASKHWGMNTEAFF	TGTGCCAGCAAACACTGGGGGATGAACACTGAAGCTTTCTTT
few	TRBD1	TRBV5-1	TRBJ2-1	CASSFLDRSEQFF	TGCGCCAGCAGCTTTCTGGACAGGTCTGAGCAGTTCTTC
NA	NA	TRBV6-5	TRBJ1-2	CASSYQSRYGYTF	TGTGCCAGCAGTTACCAGAGCCGCTATGGCTACACCTTC
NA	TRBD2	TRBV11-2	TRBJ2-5	CASSPGLAGGPGTQYF	TGTGCCAGCAGCCCCGGACTAGCGGGGGGGCCTGGGACCCAGTACTTC
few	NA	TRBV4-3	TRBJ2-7	CASSQAGVSHEQYF	TGCGCCAGCAGCCAAGCTGGAGTTTCGCACGAGCAGTACTTC
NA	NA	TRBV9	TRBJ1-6	CASLTGDSPLHF	TGTGCCAGTCTTACAGGAGATTCACCCCTCCACTTT
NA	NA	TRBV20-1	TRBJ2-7	CSTRDPRVSYEQYF	TGCAGTACTAGAGATCCCAGGGTATCCTACGAGCAGTACTTC
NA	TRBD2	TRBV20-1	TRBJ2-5	CSALGLAGFQETQYF	TGCAGTGCTTTGGGACTAGCGGGGTTCCAAGAGACCCAGTACTTC
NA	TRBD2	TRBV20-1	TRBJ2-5	CSAKSSGGNQETQYF	TGCAGTGCTAAGTCTAGCGGGGGGAACCAAGAGACCCAGTACTTC
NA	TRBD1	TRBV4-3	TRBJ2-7	CASSQEDRAPYEQYF	TGCGCCAGCAGCCAAGAGGACAGGGCCCCCTACGAGCAGTACTTC
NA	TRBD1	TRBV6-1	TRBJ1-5	CASGAGTDSNQPQHF	TGTGCCAGCGGAGCCGGGACAGATAGCAATCAGCCCCAGCATTTT
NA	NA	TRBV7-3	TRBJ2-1	CASSPRADRSYNEQFF	TGTGCCAGCAGCCCCAGGGCAGACAGGTCCTACAATGAGCAGTTCTTC
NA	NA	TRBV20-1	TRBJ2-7	CSARDNARTIWEQYF	TGCAGTGCTAGAGATAACGCGCGAACAATTTGGGAGCAGTACTTC
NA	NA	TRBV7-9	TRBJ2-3	CASSRTVTQYF	TGTGCCAGCAGCCGGACAGTTACGCAGTATTTT
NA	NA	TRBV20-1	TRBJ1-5	CSASSPQPNNQPQHF	TGCAGTGCTAGTTCGCCACAGCCCAACAATCAGCCCCAGCATTTT
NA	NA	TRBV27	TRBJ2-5	CASSFSLGHLQETQYF	TGTGCCAGCAGTTTCAGCTTAGGGCACCTCCAAGAGACCCAGTACTTC
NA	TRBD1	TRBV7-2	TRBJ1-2	CASSLDRTGVLYGYTF	TGTGCCAGCAGCTTAGATAGGACAGGGGTTCTCTATGGCTACACCTTC